These T cell receptor beta chains were read from a single sample in a study of blood T cell repertoires in COVID-19. Clones were sequenced by immunoSEQ multiplex PCR, and TCRdb holds only the in-frame ones, with some missing. The repertoire has around 170,000 clones, 83% of them found once; the top ten carry 1.5% to 1.9%. Sample: peripheral blood. All receptors derive from a human donor in a cohort sampled during active COVID-19. The CDR3 runs from the conserved cysteine through the conserved F or W. Fields, in order: CDR3 DNA, CDR3 protein, V gene, clone size, D gene, J gene. D genes are given only for firm matches. Clone size is shown for a subset of rows, as once, few, many or a class of expanded clone.

DNA: TGTGCCAGCAGCCCACCGGGGTCCAGCGGATACGAGCAGTACTTC
CDR3: CASSPPGSSGYEQYF
V: TRBV6-5
size: -
D: -
J: TRBJ2-7

DNA: TGTGCCATCACTAGCGGTACCGGGGAGCTGTTTTTT
CDR3: CAITSGTGELFF
V: TRBV28
size: -
D: TRBD2
J: TRBJ2-2

DNA: TGTGCCAGCAGCGCCCGGGACAAGGCGATGAACACTGAAGCTTTCTTT
CDR3: CASSARDKAMNTEAFF
V: TRBV11-3
size: few
D: -
J: TRBJ1-1

DNA: TGTGCCAGCAGCTTAGGTCGACTAGATGGGTCCTACGAGCAGTACTTC
CDR3: CASSLGRLDGSYEQYF
V: TRBV11-3
size: once
D: -
J: TRBJ2-7

DNA: TGCGCCAGCAGCTTGGCGCCAGGGTCCTCCGAGCAGTACTTC
CDR3: CASSLAPGSSEQYF
V: TRBV5-1
size: -
D: -
J: TRBJ2-7

DNA: TGCGCCAGCAGCCTCGGGACTAGCGGTTACGAGCAGTACTTC
CDR3: CASSLGTSGYEQYF
V: TRBV5-1
size: -
D: TRBD2
J: TRBJ2-7

DNA: TGTGCCAGCTCTCGGGACATCTCCTACGAGCAGTACTTC
CDR3: CASSRDISYEQYF
V: TRBV18
size: -
D: -
J: TRBJ2-7

DNA: TGTGCCACCAGTGACCGGACAGGGGTGGATACGCAGTATTTT
CDR3: CATSDRTGVDTQYF
V: TRBV24-1
size: -
D: TRBD1
J: TRBJ2-3

DNA: TGTGCCATCCTGGGAGGGGCGCCGAACACCGGGGAGCTGTTTTTT
CDR3: CAILGGAPNTGELFF
V: TRBV10-3
size: -
D: TRBD2
J: TRBJ2-2

DNA: TGTGCCAGCAGTTTAGGGGGACAGGGGGGAATTCAGTACTTC
CDR3: CASSLGGQGGIQYF
V: TRBV28
size: -
D: TRBD1
J: TRBJ2-4

DNA: TGTGCCAGTACGAGTGAGGGGACAGGGGGCAGAGAGACCCAGTACTTC
CDR3: CASTSEGTGGRETQYF
V: TRBV19
size: -
D: TRBD1
J: TRBJ2-5

DNA: TGTGCCAGCAGCCAGGGACTAGCGGGAGGGCCGGAGGAGACCCAGTACTTC
CDR3: CASSQGLAGGPEETQYF
V: TRBV5-4
size: -
D: TRBD2
J: TRBJ2-5

DNA: TGTGCCAGCAGGGCAGAGGCGTATAGCCAAGAGACCCAGTACTTC
CDR3: CASRAEAYSQETQYF
V: TRBV6-5
size: -
D: -
J: TRBJ2-5

DNA: TGCGCCAGCAGCCAAGATCTGAGAGTGGGGACTCGGTATGGCTACACCTTC
CDR3: CASSQDLRVGTRYGYTF
V: TRBV4-3
size: -
D: -
J: TRBJ1-2

DNA: TGTGCCAGCAGTCCACTTAAACGACAGGGGATAAGAGAAGCCAAAAACATTCAGTACTTC
CDR3: CASSPLKRQGIREAKNIQYF
V: TRBV6-2/TRBV6-3
size: -
D: TRBD1
J: TRBJ2-4

DNA: TGTGCCAGCAGCGCGACAGGTCTATCAGCCTCCTACGAGCAGTACTTC
CDR3: CASSATGLSASYEQYF
V: TRBV5-5
size: -
D: -
J: TRBJ2-7

DNA: TGTGCCAGCAGCCGCGGCGGGCAGACCCCCAATGAGCAGTTCTTC
CDR3: CASSRGGQTPNEQFF
V: TRBV7-9
size: few
D: -
J: TRBJ2-1

DNA: TGTGCCAGCAGCTTGGACAGGGGAAACACCATATATTTT
CDR3: CASSLDRGNTIYF
V: TRBV5-4
size: -
D: -
J: TRBJ1-3

DNA: TGTGCCAGCAGCTTCGGGGGGGGTAAGGAGCAGTACTTC
CDR3: CASSFGGGKEQYF
V: TRBV7-2
size: -
D: TRBD2
J: TRBJ2-7

DNA: TGTGCCAGCAGTCCGACTGGACAGGCGGGAGGGTCGCCCCAGCATTTT
CDR3: CASSPTGQAGGSPQHF
V: TRBV28
size: few
D: TRBD1
J: TRBJ1-5

DNA: TGCAGCCTGACAGGGGAAGAGACCCAGTACTTC
CDR3: CSLTGEETQYF
V: TRBV20-1
size: -
D: TRBD1
J: TRBJ2-5

DNA: TGTGCCAGCTCACCCCGACAGGGCCAGGGGTCACCCCTCCACTTT
CDR3: CASSPRQGQGSPLHF
V: TRBV18
size: few
D: TRBD1
J: TRBJ1-6

DNA: TGTGCCAGCAGTTCCATGGTGGGGGCGAATCAGCCCCAGCATTTT
CDR3: CASSSMVGANQPQHF
V: TRBV6-2/TRBV6-3
size: -
D: -
J: TRBJ1-5

DNA: TGCGCCAGCAGCTTGGAAACAGGGTCCTACAATGAGCAGTTCTTC
CDR3: CASSLETGSYNEQFF
V: TRBV5-1
size: -
D: -
J: TRBJ2-1

DNA: TGCGCCAGCAGCCAAGATTTAGGGGTCCTCTCCTACGAGCAGTACTTC
CDR3: CASSQDLGVLSYEQYF
V: TRBV4-3
size: -
D: -
J: TRBJ2-7

DNA: TGTGCCAGCAGTTTATATGGACAGGGGTCATACTCCTACGAGCAGTACTTC
CDR3: CASSLYGQGSYSYEQYF
V: TRBV27
size: few
D: TRBD1
J: TRBJ2-7

DNA: TGTGCCAGCAGCATACTCCCCCCTGGCGGGAGGGATTGGTACGAGCAGTACTTC
CDR3: CASSILPPGGRDWYEQYF
V: TRBV2
size: -
D: TRBD2
J: TRBJ2-7

DNA: TGCGCCAGCAGGAGGACAGGGGATTCACCCCTCCACTTT
CDR3: CASRRTGDSPLHF
V: TRBV5-1
size: -
D: TRBD1
J: TRBJ1-6

DNA: TGCGCCAGCAGCCCCGGGACAGGGTTCTACAATGAGCAGTTCTTC
CDR3: CASSPGTGFYNEQFF
V: TRBV4-3
size: -
D: TRBD1
J: TRBJ2-1

DNA: TGTGCCAGCAGCTTATTACTAGCGGGAGGATCCTACGAGCAGTACTTC
CDR3: CASSLLLAGGSYEQYF
V: TRBV11-2
size: -
D: TRBD2
J: TRBJ2-7

DNA: TGTGCCAGCAGTGAAGCTCTAGTTTACGAGCAGTACTTC
CDR3: CASSEALVYEQYF
V: TRBV6-1
size: -
D: -
J: TRBJ2-7

DNA: TGTGCCAGCAGCCCCGGTCTTTGGGAAAAACTGTTTTTT
CDR3: CASSPGLWEKLFF
V: TRBV7-9
size: few
D: -
J: TRBJ1-4

DNA: TGCGCCAGCAGCCCCGCGACAGGGCCGGGCACTGAAGCTTTCTTT
CDR3: CASSPATGPGTEAFF
V: TRBV4-3
size: once
D: TRBD1
J: TRBJ1-1

DNA: TGTGCCAGCAGTTTAGCTGGGACAGGTAGAAGCTATGGCTACACCTTC
CDR3: CASSLAGTGRSYGYTF
V: TRBV28
size: -
D: TRBD1
J: TRBJ1-2

DNA: TGTGCCAGCAGTCCCTCGACAGGGGTCCCCTCCTACGAGCAGTACTTC
CDR3: CASSPSTGVPSYEQYF
V: TRBV28
size: -
D: TRBD1
J: TRBJ2-7

DNA: TGTGCCAGCAGCTTATTAGGGACAGGGCTTAGTTCCGGAAACACCATATATTTT
CDR3: CASSLLGTGLSSGNTIYF
V: TRBV7-2
size: -
D: TRBD1
J: TRBJ1-3

DNA: TGTGCCAGCAGCTTGGGAGCGGGGAGCTCCTATAATTCACCCCTCCACTTT
CDR3: CASSLGAGSSYNSPLHF
V: TRBV5-4
size: -
D: -
J: TRBJ1-6

DNA: TGTGCCAGCAGCGGACTAGCGGGGGGGCCCAACGAGCAGTACTTC
CDR3: CASSGLAGGPNEQYF
V: TRBV9
size: -
D: TRBD2
J: TRBJ2-7

DNA: TGTGCCAGCAGCGTAAGTGGGACAGGAGAAACCTATAATTCACCCCTCCACTTT
CDR3: CASSVSGTGETYNSPLHF
V: TRBV9
size: -
D: TRBD1
J: TRBJ1-6

DNA: TGTGCCAGCAGCTCCCAGCCCGGGACAGGGTGGGACACTGAAGCTTTCTTT
CDR3: CASSSQPGTGWDTEAFF
V: TRBV7-9
size: -
D: TRBD1
J: TRBJ1-1

DNA: TGTGCCAGCAGTTACGGTAGCAACGTTGGCACAGATACGCAGTATTTT
CDR3: CASSYGSNVGTDTQYF
V: TRBV6-2/TRBV6-3
size: -
D: -
J: TRBJ2-3

DNA: TGTGCCAGCAGTCCACAGGGGGGATCGAACACTGAAGCTTTCTTT
CDR3: CASSPQGGSNTEAFF
V: TRBV6-5
size: -
D: TRBD1
J: TRBJ1-1

DNA: TGTGCCAGCTCACCGGCGGCCTACCAAGAGACCCAGTACTTC
CDR3: CASSPAAYQETQYF
V: TRBV18
size: -
D: -
J: TRBJ2-5

DNA: TGTGCCAGCAGCTTTCTAGAAAAACTGTTTTTT
CDR3: CASSFLEKLFF
V: TRBV11-3
size: -
D: -
J: TRBJ1-4

DNA: TGTGCCAGCAGACGACCGGGACTAGCGGGAGGCGAGCAGTACTTC
CDR3: CASRRPGLAGGEQYF
V: TRBV5-4
size: once
D: TRBD2
J: TRBJ2-7

DNA: TGTGCCAGCAGCTTGGGACAGGGGTATGACACTGGGGCCAACGTCCTGACTTTC
CDR3: CASSLGQGYDTGANVLTF
V: TRBV7-8
size: -
D: TRBD1
J: TRBJ2-6